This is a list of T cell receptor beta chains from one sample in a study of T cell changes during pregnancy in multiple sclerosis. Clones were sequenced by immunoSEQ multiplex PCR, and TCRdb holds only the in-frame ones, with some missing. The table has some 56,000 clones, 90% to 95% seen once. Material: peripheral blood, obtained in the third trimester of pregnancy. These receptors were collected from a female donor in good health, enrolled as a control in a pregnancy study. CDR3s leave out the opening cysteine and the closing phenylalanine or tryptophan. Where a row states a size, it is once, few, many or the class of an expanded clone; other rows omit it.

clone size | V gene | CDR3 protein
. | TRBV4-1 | ASSLGGSTDTQY
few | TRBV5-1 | ASRPGTGNTEAF
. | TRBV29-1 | SAPPGLAGGTDTQY
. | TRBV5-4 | ASSSGTVNTGELF
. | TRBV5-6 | ASSRTGPEAF
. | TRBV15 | ATSSGVSNTDTQY
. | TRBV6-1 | ASSEGLAGAHGELF
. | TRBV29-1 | SVRDSFQETQY
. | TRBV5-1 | ASSLVLGSYEQY
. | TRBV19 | ASKWAGSYNEQF
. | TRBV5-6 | ASSSTSEQF
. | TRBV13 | ASSTRTGYTDTQY
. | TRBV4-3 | ASSQGLAGGIVTDTQY
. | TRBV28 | ASSYSDRVHYGYT
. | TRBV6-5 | ASSQRGTEAF
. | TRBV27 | ASKRIGRTSTDTQY
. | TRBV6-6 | ASSRDRGFMNTEAF
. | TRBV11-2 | ASSLGTSGNYEQY
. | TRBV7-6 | ASSLPQQETQY
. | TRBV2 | ASRATGPTEAF
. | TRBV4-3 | ASSQVPQGGGGELF
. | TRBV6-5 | ASSYSGTSAYEQY
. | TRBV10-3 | AISESLGTGGNHEQF
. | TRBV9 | ASSRSGGQLTDTQY